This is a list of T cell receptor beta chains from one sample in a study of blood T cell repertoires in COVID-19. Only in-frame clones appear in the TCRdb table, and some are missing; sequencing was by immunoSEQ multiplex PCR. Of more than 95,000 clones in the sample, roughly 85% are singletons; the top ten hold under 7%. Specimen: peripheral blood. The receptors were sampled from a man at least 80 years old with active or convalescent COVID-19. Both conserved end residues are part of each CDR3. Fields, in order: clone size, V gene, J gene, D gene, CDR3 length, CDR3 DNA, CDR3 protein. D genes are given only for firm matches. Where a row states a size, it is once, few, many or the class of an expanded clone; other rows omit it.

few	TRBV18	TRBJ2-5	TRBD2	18	TGTGCCAGCTCACCAAATACCGCCTCGCGGGAGGGCCTTGAGACCCAGTACTTC	CASSPNTASREGLETQYF
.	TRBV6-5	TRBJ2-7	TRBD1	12	TGTGCCAGCAGTATCAGGGGGCAAGAGCAGTACTTC	CASSIRGQEQYF
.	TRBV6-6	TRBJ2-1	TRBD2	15	TGTGCCAGCAGTCCGCCCCGGACTAGCGGGAGTGAGCAGTTCTTC	CASSPPRTSGSEQFF
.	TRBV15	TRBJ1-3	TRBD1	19	TGTGCCACCAGCAGAGAAACAGGGGGCCTCAGGTTTACTGGAAACACCATATATTTT	CATSRETGGLRFTGNTIYF
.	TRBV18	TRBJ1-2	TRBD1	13	TGTGCCAGCTCACCAGACAGGGAACATGGCTACACCTTC	CASSPDREHGYTF
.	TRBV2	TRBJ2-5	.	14	TGTGCCAGCAGTGAGGGTCTAGCCGCGGAGACCCAGTACTTC	CASSEGLAAETQYF
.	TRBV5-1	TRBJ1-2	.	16	TGCGCCAGCAGCTTGGCCGGGGCCCGCGGGGACTATGGCTACACCTTC	CASSLAGARGDYGYTF
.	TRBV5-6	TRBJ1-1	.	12	TGTGCCAGCAGCTTACAGGGCTTGGAAGCTTTCTTT	CASSLQGLEAFF
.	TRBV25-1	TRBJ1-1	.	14	TGTGCCAGCAGTGAGCTTGACAGGAACACTGAAGCTTTCTTT	CASSELDRNTEAFF
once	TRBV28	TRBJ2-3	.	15	TGTGCCAACCCATACGTTGAGACAGGTCCCCATACGCAGTATTTT	CANPYVETGPHTQYF
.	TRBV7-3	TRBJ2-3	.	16	TGTGCCAGCAGCTTAAGGGGCCAGGGGAGCACAGATACGCAGTATTTT	CASSLRGQGSTDTQYF
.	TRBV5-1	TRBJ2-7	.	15	TGCGCCAGCAGCTTGGCGGTGGGAGTGGTCGACGAGCAGTACTTC	CASSLAVGVVDEQYF
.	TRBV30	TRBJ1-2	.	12	TGTGCCCGAAACTCTGCAGGGTATGGCTACACCTTC	CARNSAGYGYTF
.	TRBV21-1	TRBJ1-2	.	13	TGTGCCAGCGGAACGGGGGGTGGTCATGGCTACACCTTC	CASGTGGGHGYTF
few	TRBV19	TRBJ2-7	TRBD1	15	TGTGCCAGTAGGCCCAAGGGACAGCTTGGTTACGAGCAGTACTTC	CASRPKGQLGYEQYF
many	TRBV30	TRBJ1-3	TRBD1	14	TGTGCCTGGAGTGTACAAGGGGGCGGAAACACCATATATTTT	CAWSVQGGGNTIYF
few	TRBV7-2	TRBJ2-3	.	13	TGTGCCAGCACAGGGGCGGGCACAGATACGCAGTATTTT	CASTGAGTDTQYF
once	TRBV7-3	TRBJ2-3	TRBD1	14	TGTGCCAGCAGCCTCAGACAGGGGGTGGATACGCAGTATTTT	CASSLRQGVDTQYF
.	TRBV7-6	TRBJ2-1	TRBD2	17	TGTGCCAGCAGCTCCCGGACTAGCGGGGGGGCTAACAATGAGCAGTTCTTC	CASSSRTSGGANNEQFF
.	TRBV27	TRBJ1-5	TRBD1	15	TGTGCCAGCAGAATGAGTACAGGGGGCAATCAGCCCCAGCATTTT	CASRMSTGGNQPQHF
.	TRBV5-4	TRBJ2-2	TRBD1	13	TGTGCCAGCACCAGGGACAGGGGTGGGGAGCTGTTTTTT	CASTRDRGGELFF
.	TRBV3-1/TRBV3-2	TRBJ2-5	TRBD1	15	TGTGCCAGCAGCCAGTCGGGACAGGTTGTCGAGACCCAGTACTTC	CASSQSGQVVETQYF